Presented here are 23 T cell receptor beta chains from one specimen sequenced in a study of control samples from healthy donors and cancer patients. The protocol was immunoSEQ multiplex PCR, while the TCRdb copy is restricted to in-frame clones and leaves out a portion. This table holds about 160,000 clones, about 90% found once. The sequencing sample was made of blood. The receptors stem from a man in his thirties or forties in good health.

J is TRBJ2-1 and V is TRBV20-1; D is ambiguous. Germline CDR1 reads DFQATT; CDR2 reads SNEGSKA (reference sequence). Trimming cost V 3 bases and J 1 base, with 10 bases left between them. This CDR3 comprises 14 residues. For the CDR3, the DNA is TGCAGTGCTAGTGATCCCAGATCCTACAATGAGCAGTTCTTC. It encodes CSASDPRSYNEQFF.

This clone was counted between two and nine times. The V and J genes are TRBV4-1 and TRBJ1-5; D remains unclear. Germline CDR1 and CDR2: MGHRA and YSYEKL. Trimming removed 3 bases from V and 11 bases from J, with 14 bases in between. This CDR3 region has 13 residues. This CDR3 reads CASSQWEGRTQHF. The CDR3 DNA reads TGCGCCAGCAGCCAGTGGGAAGGACGAACCCAGCATTTT.

The chain uses TRBV9 and TRBJ1-6; 8 bases line up with TRBD1. In germline, CDR1 is SGDLS, CDR2 YYNGEE. The V gene end was trimmed by 2 bases and the J gene end by 6 bases; junction bases not matched to a gene: 4. CDR3 size: 15 residues. CDR3 sequence reads: CASSVTGEGNSPLHF. The CDR3 DNA follows: TGTGCCAGCAGCGTGACAGGGGAAGGTAATTCACCCCTCCACTTT.

This rearrangement joins TRBV4-3 to TRBJ1-2; D unclear. This CDR3 has 12 residues. The germline V and J ends were trimmed by 1 base and 8 bases, with 8 bases remaining between them. Per the germline V gene, CDR1 is LGHNA and CDR2 is YSLEER. For the CDR3, the DNA is TGCGCCAGCAGCCAAGCGGGAGTAGGCTACACCTTC. Translating it yields CASSQAGVGYTF.

The chain is built from TRBV28 and TRBJ2-7; TRBD1 agrees at 12 bases. This CDR3 has 15 amino acids. The germline gives CDR1 MDHEN, CDR2 SYDVKM. Losses at the gene ends were 7 bases for V and 2 bases for J; bases not matched to a gene: 6. The CDR3 is CASTEGQGAAYEQYF. The CDR3, as DNA: TGTGCCAGCACAGAGGGACAGGGGGCCGCCTACGAGCAGTACTTC.

V usage is TRBV7-8 and J usage is TRBJ1-2; maybe TRBD1 (5 bases). CDR1 is SGHVS, CDR2 FQNEAQ, per germline. The CDR3 length is 16 residues. V was trimmed by 1 base and J by 3 bases, leaving 15 bases between them. The CDR3 DNA reads TGTGCCAGCAGCTTAGAAGTCGAACAGGCATACTATGGCTACACCTTC. Protein: CASSLEVEQAYYGYTF.

The V call is TRBV12-3 or TRBV12-4, the J call TRBJ1-3, with unresolved D. The length of the CDR3 is 12 residues. The germline V and J ends were trimmed by 6 bases and 4 bases, with 7 bases remaining between them. The CDR3 sequence is CASRSAGNTIYF. The DNA of the CDR3 is TGTGCCAGCAGGTCGGCGGGAAACACCATATATTTT.

The gene calls are TRBV27 and TRBJ1-6, with D perhaps TRBD1 (5 bases). The CDR3 runs 15 residues. V was pared by 2 bases and J by 6 bases, with 11 bases between. In germline, CDR1 is MNHEY, CDR2 SMNVEV (reference sequence). In nucleotides, the CDR3 is TGTGCCAGCAGTTTAATGCCAGGGTTTAATTCACCCCTCCACTTT. This translates into CASSLMPGFNSPLHF.

The chain combines TRBV9 with TRBJ2-6; 9 nucleotides match TRBD1. The CDR3 extends over 18 amino acids. The germline CDR1 and CDR2 sequences are SGDLS and YYNGEE. The ends lost 3 bases at V and 4 bases at J; junction bases unmatched: 11. DNA for the CDR3: TGTGCCAGCAGCGAAGGGACAGGGACTTTGGGCGGGGCCAACGTCCTGACTTTC. Translation: CASSEGTGTLGGANVLTF.

The chain uses TRBV7-9 and TRBJ2-7; 7 bases are a match to TRBD2. The J call may be mistaken, given a closer DNA end match to TRBJ2-1. The length of the CDR3 is 13 residues. Per germline, CDR1 SEHNR and CDR2 FQNEAQ (reference sequence). CDR3 amino acids: CAGGLSAGDEQFF. CDR3 coding DNA: TGTGCCGGTGGGCTTTCTGCGGGGGATGAGCAGTTCTTC.

The chain joins TRBV4-1 to TRBJ2-7; D unclear. Germline loops: CDR1 MGHRA, CDR2 YSYEKL. CDR3 length: 16 amino acids. Trimming removed 0 bases at V and 3 bases at J, with 15 bases between. CDR3 coding DNA: TGCGCCAGCAGCCAAGAAGCCGATCTCCGTCTCTACGAGCAGTACTTC. This codes for CASSQEADLRLYEQYF.

The chain is built from TRBV7-2 and TRBJ2-2; 10 nucleotides match TRBD2. The ends lost 6 bases at V and 5 bases at J; junction bases unmatched: 9. Germline-derived CDR1 and CDR2 are SGHTA and FQGNSA. The CDR3 length is 16 residues. CDR3: CASSLQAGGSTGELFF. The DNA of the CDR3 is TGTGCCAGCAGTCTCCAAGCGGGAGGGAGTACCGGGGAGCTGTTTTTT.

J is TRBJ2-2 and V is TRBV2; 9 nucleotides agree with TRBD2. The V and J ends lost 6 bases and 6 bases, in that order; junction bases with no gene match: 8. The length of the CDR3 is 15 residues. From germline, CDR1 is SNHLY and CDR2 FYNNEI. CDR3 bases: TGTGCCAGCAGGCGGGCGGGGGGGCAGGCCGGGGAGCTGTTTTTT. Translated, it gives CASRRAGGQAGELFF.

V is TRBV6-4 and J is TRBJ1-5; 7 positions agree with TRBD1. The ends lost 0 bases at V and 2 bases at J; junction bases unmatched: 7. Germline V gene lookup returns CDR1 MRHNA and CDR2 SNTAGT. There are 17 residues in the CDR3. DNA for the CDR3: TGTGCCAGCAGTGACTCAAGGGGGCTCGTGGGCAATCAGCCCCAGCATTTT. Translation gives CASSDSRGLVGNQPQHF.

The rearrangement joins TRBV15 to TRBJ1-3, with D unclear. V was pared by 0 bases and J by 0 bases, with 9 bases between. The germline V gene encodes CDR1 LNHNV and CDR2 YYDKDF (reference sequence). The CDR3 consists of 16 residues. CDR3: CATSRETPSSGNTIYF. The CDR3 coding sequence is TGTGCCACCAGCAGAGAAACGCCAAGCTCTGGAAACACCATATATTTT.

This chain connects TRBV28 to TRBJ2-1; the match to TRBD2 covers 8 bases. The germline V gene encodes CDR1 MDHEN and CDR2 SYDVKM. The CDR3 is made up of 14 amino acids. The junction had 5 bases not matched to a gene; V was cut back by 3 bases and J by 7 bases. CDR3 amino acids: CASSFLTSVNEQFF. The CDR3 coding sequence is TGTGCCAGCAGTTTTTTGACTAGCGTAAATGAGCAGTTCTTC.

This clone has only a few counts. This chain uses TRBV3-1 (or the pseudogene TRBV3-2) with TRBJ2-1; 8 bases agree with TRBD1. Unmatched junction bases numbered 14, after V lost 4 bases and J lost 6 bases. CDR1 is LGHDT and CDR2 is YNNKEL in the germline V gene (reference sequence). The CDR3 has 17 amino acids. For the CDR3, the DNA is TGTGCCAGCAGCCCCTACGGAGAGGACAGGGTCTCCAATGAGCAGTTCTTC. Amino acid sequence: CASSPYGEDRVSNEQFF.

The CDR3: CASSLVQGEREQFF. The DNA of the CDR3 is TGTGCCAGCTCACTAGTACAGGGGGAAAGGGAGCAGTTCTTC. The rearrangement uses TRBV18 and TRBJ2-1, with TRBD1 matching 8 bases. Losses at the gene ends were 4 bases for V and 10 bases for J; bases not matched to a gene: 9. This CDR3 comprises 14 residues. Germline-derived CDR1 and CDR2 are KGHSH and LQKENI.

DNA for the CDR3: TGTGCCAGCAGTAGAAGGGCCGGGACAGGGTTACCGGATACGCAGTATTTT. It encodes CASSRRAGTGLPDTQYF. J is TRBJ2-3 and V is TRBV2; 9 nucleotides agree with TRBD1. V gave up 5 bases and J gave up 6 bases; unmatched junction bases: 15. The CDR3 length is 17 residues. Germline V gene data show CDR1 as SNHLY and CDR2 as FYNNEI.

The V call is TRBV28, the J call TRBJ2-7; 9 positions agree with TRBD1. The CDR3 loop spans 16 amino acids. The V segment lost 2 bases and the J segment 3 bases; nucleotides outside the gene matches: 8. The germline V gene encodes CDR1 MDHEN and CDR2 SYDVKM. The CDR3 sequence is CASSLIGQGTLYEQYF. The CDR3 bases are TGTGCCAGCAGTTTAATCGGACAGGGGACCCTCTACGAGCAGTACTTC. The full variable domain, rest sourced from reference TRBV28 and TRBJ2-7, is DVKVTQSSRYLVKRTGEKVFLECVQDMDHENMFWYRQDPGLGLRLIYFSYDVKMKEKGDIPEGYSVSREKKERFSLILESASTNQTSMYLCASSLIGQGTLYEQYFGPGTRLTVT.

The J gene is TRBJ1-1, the V gene TRBV9; the D gene is possibly TRBD1 (5 bases). V lost 4 bases and J lost 8, with 18 bases in between. The CDR3 extends over 14 amino acids. Per the germline V gene, CDR1 is SGDLS and CDR2 is YYNGEE. CDR3 region: CASSPRGGSAEAFF. The DNA for the CDR3 is TGTGCCAGCAGCCCACGCGGGGGGTCCGCAGAAGCTTTCTTT. Combining the CDR3 with reference TRBV9 and TRBJ1-1 gives the whole variable domain DSGVTQTPKHLITATGQRVTLRCSPRSGDLSVYWYQQSLDQGLQFLIQYYNGEERAKGNILERFSAQQFPDLHSELNLSSLELGDSALYFCASSPRGGSAEAFFGQGTRLTVV.

As concerns this clone: Other nucleotide sequences from this sample produce the same CDR3. The J gene is TRBJ1-3, the V gene TRBV11-2; 8 positions agree with TRBD1. The ends lost 8 bases at V and 0 bases at J; junction bases unmatched: 9. Germline CDR1 SGHAT, CDR2 FQNNGV. This CDR3 is built from 16 residues. The CDR3 DNA is TGTGCCAGCCGACGCAGGGGGCAACCCTCTGGAAACACCATATATTTT. This encodes CASRRRGQPSGNTIYF.

The chain is built from TRBV6-2 or TRBV6-3 and TRBJ2-1; 10 positions agree with TRBD2. CDR1 is MNHEY and CDR2 is SVGEGT in the germline V gene. CDR3 length equals 18 residues. With 4 bases clipped from V and 6 bases from J, the junction kept 15 bases outside the gene matches. Here the CDR3 reads CASSSTGTSVLPSNEQFF. CDR3 DNA: TGTGCCAGCAGTTCTACCGGGACTAGCGTCTTACCCTCCAATGAGCAGTTCTTC.